This T cell receptor beta chain was obtained from a study of T cell responses to AZD1222 COVID-19 vaccine. TCRdb's table, derived via immunoSEQ multiplex PCR, lists solely in-frame clones and lacks some. The sample contains 100,000 to 150,000 clones, about nine tenths of which appear only once. The receptor was isolated from an adult in good health. The sample was peripheral blood, taken on day 0 of AZD1222 vaccination.

CDR3 DNA: TGTGCCAGCAGCCAAGATAGTCTCCTAGCGGGGGGATTGGGATCCTACAATGAGCAGTTCTTC. It specifies CASSQDSLLAGGLGSYNEQFF. The chain carries TRBV3-1 (or the pseudogene TRBV3-2) and TRBJ2-1; 11 bases line up with TRBD2. Germline CDR1 LGHDT, CDR2 YNNKEL (reference sequence). V was pared by 0 bases and J by 1 base, with 14 bases of the junction left unmatched. The CDR3 spans 21 residues.